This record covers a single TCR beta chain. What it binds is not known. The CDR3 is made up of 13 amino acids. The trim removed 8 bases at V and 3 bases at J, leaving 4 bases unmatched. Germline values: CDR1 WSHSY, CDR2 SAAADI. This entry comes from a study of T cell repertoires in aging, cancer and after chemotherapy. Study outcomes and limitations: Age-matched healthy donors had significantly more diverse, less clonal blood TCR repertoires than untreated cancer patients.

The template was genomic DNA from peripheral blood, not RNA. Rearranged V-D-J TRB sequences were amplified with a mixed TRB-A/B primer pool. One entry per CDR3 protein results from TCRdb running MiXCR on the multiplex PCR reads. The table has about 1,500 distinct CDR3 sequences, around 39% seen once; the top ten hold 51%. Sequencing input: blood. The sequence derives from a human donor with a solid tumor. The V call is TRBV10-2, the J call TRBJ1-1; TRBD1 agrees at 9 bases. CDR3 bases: TGCGCCAGCCTACAGGGGGCTTACACTGAAGCTTTCTTT. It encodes CASLQGAYTEAFF.